These 8 T cell receptor beta chains came from one sample sequenced in a study of chemoradiotherapy in HPV16-positive cancers. Here immunoSEQ multiplex PCR was the method, and the copy in TCRdb shows in-frame clones only, minus some. The data show about 12,000 clones, more than 50% seen once. This material was acquired from a patient who underwent chemoradiotherapy. The origin of the receptors is a human donor with HPV-associated anogenital cancer.

The chain employs TRBV29-1 and TRBJ2-6, with D possibly TRBD1 on 5 matching bases. Germline-derived CDR1 and CDR2 are SQVTM and ANQGSEA. This CDR3 is built from 15 residues. Trimming took off 7 bases at V and 0 bases at J, with 13 bases between the two ends. CDR3 amino acids: CSAVIQASGANVLTF. The CDR3 nucleotides are TGCAGCGCCGTCATACAGGCCTCTGGGGCCAACGTCCTGACTTTC.

The chain carries TRBV9 and TRBJ1-4, with D uncertain. The germline gives CDR1 SGDLS, CDR2 YYNGEE. Trimming took off 0 bases at V and 10 bases at J, with 7 bases between the two ends. This CDR3 has 12 amino acids. CDR3 region: CASSVDGRKLFF. The CDR3 bases are TGTGCCAGCAGCGTAGATGGTCGAAAACTGTTTTTT.

The gene calls are TRBV28 and TRBJ1-5; tentative D call: TRBD1 (5 bases). The CDR3 consists of 13 residues. The germline V and J ends were trimmed by 2 bases and 6 bases, with 8 bases remaining between them. The germline V gene has CDR1 MDHEN and CDR2 SYDVKM. CDR3 amino acids: CASSLAGGQPQHF. CDR3 DNA: TGTGCCAGCAGTTTAGCGGGGGGTCAGCCCCAGCATTTT.

The chain has TRBV6-5 and TRBJ2-1; a possible D gene is TRBD2 (5 bases). V dropped 2 bases and J dropped 6 bases, with 11 bases sitting between them. In germline, CDR1 is MNHEY, CDR2 SVGAGI. This CDR3 is 14 amino acids long. The CDR3, as DNA: TGTGCCAGCAGTTACCCGGGAAAATCCAATGAGCAGTTCTTC. Residues: CASSYPGKSNEQFF.

A single count supports this clone. The chain combines TRBV28 with TRBJ1-1, with D possibly being TRBD1 (5 bases). CDR1 MDHEN and CDR2 SYDVKM come from the germline V gene. This CDR3 has 12 amino acids. The V gene lost 6 bases and the J gene lost 8 bases, with 13 bases spanning the gap. CDR3 nucleotide sequence: TGTGCCAGCAGGTACCTGCAGGGAGAAGCTTTCTTT. It yields the protein CASRYLQGEAFF.

The rearrangement links TRBV7-9 to TRBJ1-2; 9 bases map to TRBD1. CDR3 length: 15 residues. CDR1 and CDR2 from the germline V gene are SEHNR and FQNEAQ (reference sequence). The junction had 6 bases not matched to a gene; V was cut back by 2 bases and J by 5 bases. The CDR3 DNA follows: TGTGCCAGCAGCTTAATTGGGACAGGGATGTATGGCTACACCTTC. It specifies CASSLIGTGMYGYTF.

This clone is a singleton in its sample. V usage is TRBV6-4 and J usage is TRBJ2-3; TRBD1 aligns across 8 bases. Per the germline V gene, CDR1 is MRHNA and CDR2 is SNTAGT. The V gene end was trimmed by 5 bases and the J gene end by 1 base; junction bases not matched to a gene: 8. CDR3 length equals 16 residues. CDR3 sequence (DNA): TGTGCCAGCAGTCTAAAGACAGGGGATGGCACAGATACGCAGTATTTT. Protein product: CASSLKTGDGTDTQYF.

This clone is categorized as medium-sized (0.01 to 0.1%). The chain couples TRBV6-5 to TRBJ2-3; no reliable D call. V lost 1 base to trimming and J lost 0 bases, with 2 bases between them. CDR3 length equals 13 residues. Germline V gives CDR1 MNHEY, CDR2 SVGAGI. In DNA, the CDR3 is TGTGCCAGCAGTTACTTTAGCACAGATACGCAGTATTTT. Protein: CASSYFSTDTQYF.